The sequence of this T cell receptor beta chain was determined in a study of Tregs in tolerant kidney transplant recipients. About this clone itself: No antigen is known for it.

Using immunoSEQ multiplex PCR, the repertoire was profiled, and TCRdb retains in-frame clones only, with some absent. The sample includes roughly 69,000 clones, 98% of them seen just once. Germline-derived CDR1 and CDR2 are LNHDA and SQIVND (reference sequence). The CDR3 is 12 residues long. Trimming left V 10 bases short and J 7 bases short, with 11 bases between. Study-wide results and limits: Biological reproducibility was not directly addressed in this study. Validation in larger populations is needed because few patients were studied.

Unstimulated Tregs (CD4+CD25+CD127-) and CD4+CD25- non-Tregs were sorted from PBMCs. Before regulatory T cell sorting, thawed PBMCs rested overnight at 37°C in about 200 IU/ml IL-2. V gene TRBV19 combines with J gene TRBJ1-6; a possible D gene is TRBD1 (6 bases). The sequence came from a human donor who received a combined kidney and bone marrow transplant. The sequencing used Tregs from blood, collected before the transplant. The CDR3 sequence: CATRQANSPLHF. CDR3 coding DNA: TGTGCCACCCGACAGGCGAATTCACCCCTCCACTTT.